This passage covers 27 T cell receptor beta chains from one sample sequenced in a study of blood T cell repertoires in COVID-19. Sequencing was performed with immunoSEQ multiplex PCR; in TCRdb, only in-frame clones are kept and a portion is missing. The sample includes 200,000 to 300,000 clones, approximately 83% seen only once; the top ten take 3.3%. Source material: PBMCs or T cells enriched from blood (not recorded which). Receptors were obtained from a woman between 40 and 50 years old with acute COVID-19.

Only one count was recorded for this clone. J is TRBJ1-1 and V is TRBV5-5, with TRBD1 identical over 7 bases. J was trimmed by 1 base and V by 4 bases; bases with no gene match: 7. CDR1 is SGHKS, CDR2 YYEKEE, per germline (reference sequence). The CDR3 spans 15 residues. The CDR3 sequence is CASSLNRGRNTEAFF. The DNA of the CDR3 is TGTGCCAGCAGCCTAAACAGGGGTAGGAACACTGAAGCTTTCTTT.

The chain uses TRBV7-9 and TRBJ2-5; D perhaps matches TRBD1 (8 bases). CDR1 SEHNR and CDR2 FQNEAQ come from the germline V gene (reference sequence). The CDR3 length is 15 residues. V was clipped by 6 bases and J by 4 bases, with 18 bases between them. DNA of the CDR3: TGTGCCAGCAGTCCCCCAAACAGGGGGGGAGAGACCCAGTACTTC. This sequence encodes CASSPPNRGGETQYF.

This chain connects TRBV14 to TRBJ2-7; 10 nucleotides line up with TRBD2. The CDR3 covers 13 residues. From germline, CDR1 is SGHDN and CDR2 FVKESK. With 6 bases clipped from V and 9 bases from J, the junction kept 8 bases outside the gene matches. Here the CDR3 reads CASSVELAGTQYF. The CDR3 coding sequence is TGTGCCAGCAGTGTGGAACTAGCGGGAACGCAGTACTTC.

V and J are TRBV30 and TRBJ1-1, with D perhaps matching TRBD1 (5 bases). CDR1 GTSNPN and CDR2 SVGIG come from the germline V gene (reference sequence). This CDR3 contains 11 residues. V lost 5 bases and J lost 4, with 8 bases in between. The CDR3: CAWAGSTEAFF. Here the CDR3 DNA reads TGTGCCTGGGCAGGGTCCACTGAAGCTTTCTTT. The full variable domain, with the rest looked up from reference TRBV30 and TRBJ1-1, is SQTIHQWPATLVQPVGSPLSLECTVEGTSNPNLYWYRQAAGRGLQLLFYSVGIGQISSEVPQNLSASRPQDRQFILSSKKLLLSDSGFYLCAWAGSTEAFFGQGTRLTVV.

The genes are TRBV2 and TRBJ2-2; no reliable D call. Germline lookup yields CDR1 SNHLY and CDR2 FYNNEI. CDR3 length: 14 residues. V was cut by 5 bases and J by 0 bases, with 7 bases left in between. The CDR3 loop reads CASSQVTNTGELFF. Written as DNA, the CDR3 is TGTGCCAGCAGTCAGGTTACGAACACCGGGGAGCTGTTTTTT. Full variable domain (remainder filled in from reference TRBV2 and TRBJ2-2): EPEVTQTPSHQVTQMGQEVILRCVPISNHLYFYWYRQILGQKVEFLVSFYNNEISEKSEIFDDQFSVERPDGSNFTLKIRSTKLEDSAMYFCASSQVTNTGELFFGEGSRLTVL.

The CDR3 DNA is TGTGCCAGCAGCCAAGACTTCAGCGGGTCCCGCTCCTACAATGAGCAGTTCTTC. Translated: CASSQDFSGSRSYNEQFF. The rearrangement uses TRBV3-1 (or the pseudogene TRBV3-2) and TRBJ2-1, with TRBD2 as a possible D gene (6 bases). The V and J ends lost 0 bases and 0 bases respectively, with 15 bases between them. The germline gives CDR1 LGHDT, CDR2 YNNKEL (reference sequence). The CDR3 contains 18 residues.

As concerns this clone: Relative to the germline gene, one junction end is altered; a read error may explain this. This chain links TRBV19 with TRBJ1-5; 7 bases are a match to TRBD1. CDR1 and CDR2 (germline): LNHDA, SQIVND (reference sequence). This CDR3 has 15 amino acids. The CDR3 spells CASTIDREGSQPQHF. CDR3 coding DNA: TGTGCCAGTACTATAGACAGGGAAGGAAGTCAGCCCCAGCATTTT.

This clone has a single count. This rearrangement joins TRBV29-1 to TRBJ2-1; 8 bases are a match to TRBD2. V was pared by 7 bases and J by 8 bases, with 4 bases of the junction left unmatched. The CDR3 runs to 11 residues. From germline, CDR1 is SQVTM and CDR2 ANQGSEA. CDR3 protein: CSGGLVDEQFF. The CDR3 bases are TGCAGCGGGGGACTAGTGGATGAGCAGTTCTTC.

This clone was seen only a few times. V and J are TRBV4-1 and TRBJ1-1; 7 nucleotides agree with TRBD1. V gave up 2 bases and J gave up 0 bases; unmatched junction bases: 6. Germline-derived CDR1 and CDR2 are MGHRA and YSYEKL. The CDR3 contains 16 residues. CDR3 amino acids: CASSQFRTGLNTEAFF. CDR3 DNA: TGCGCCAGCAGCCAATTCCGGACAGGCCTGAACACTGAAGCTTTCTTT.

This chain connects TRBV5-4 to TRBJ2-3, with D possibly TRBD2 on 6 matching bases. The V end was cut by 3 bases, the J end by 2 bases, with 16 bases between. The CDR3 is made up of 16 amino acids. CDR1 is SGHNT and CDR2 is YYREEE in the germline V gene (reference sequence). The DNA of the CDR3 is TGTGCCAGCAGCTCCTCGGGCGGGGAAGACACAGATACGCAGTATTTT. Amino acid sequence: CASSSSGGEDTDTQYF.

This clone was recorded a few times. V and J are TRBV10-1 and TRBJ2-1, with 9 bases matching TRBD2. The V segment lost 3 bases and the J segment 4 bases; nucleotides outside the gene matches: 7. Germline CDR1 and CDR2: WNHNN and SYGVQD (reference sequence). The CDR3 is 16 amino acids. For the CDR3, the DNA is TGCGCCAGCAGTGAAAGGCGGGAGGGCCCGTACAATGAGCAGTTCTTC. Its translation: CASSERREGPYNEQFF.

Worth noting for this clone: Distinct nucleotide sequences in the sample also encode this CDR3. V gene TRBV7-9 combines with J gene TRBJ1-6, with 8 bases that match TRBD1. CDR1 is SEHNR and CDR2 is FQNEAQ in the germline V gene (reference sequence). Trimming removed 5 bases from V and 7 bases from J; junction bases left unmatched: 4. The CDR3 runs 14 residues. The CDR3 protein is CASSPTGANSPLHF. CDR3 DNA sequence: TGTGCCAGCAGCCCGACAGGGGCAAATTCACCCCTCCACTTT.

The CDR3 DNA sequence: TGTGCCAGCAGCTCCCGACCGGGGGTTGAGCCCCAGCATTTT. Amino acids: CASSSRPGVEPQHF. The chain combines TRBV5-5 with TRBJ1-5; tentative D call: TRBD1 (5 bases). The CDR3 contains 14 residues. Trimming removed 3 bases from V and 8 bases from J, with 15 bases in between. Germline V gives CDR1 SGHKS, CDR2 YYEKEE (reference sequence).

The rearrangement joins TRBV28 to TRBJ1-5; TRBD1 matches 7 bases. The CDR3 is 15 residues long. The trim removed 6 bases at V and 4 bases at J, leaving 9 bases unmatched. Germline CDR1 reads MDHEN; CDR2 reads SYDVKM. The CDR3 DNA follows: TGTGCCAGCAGCTATATGGGGACAGCGAATCAGCCCCAGCATTTT. It specifies CASSYMGTANQPQHF. The complete variable domain, with remaining parts taken from reference TRBV28 and TRBJ1-5, reads DVKVTQSSRYLVKRTGEKVFLECVQDMDHENMFWYRQDPGLGLRLIYFSYDVKMKEKGDIPEGYSVSREKKERFSLILESASTNQTSMYLCASSYMGTANQPQHFGDGTRLSIL.

The rearrangement uses TRBV5-1 and TRBJ2-7, with TRBD1 matching over 9 bases. The CDR3 runs 12 residues. V shed 5 bases, J shed 4 bases, and the junction held 1 base outside the gene matches. Per germline, CDR1 SGHRS and CDR2 YFSETQ. The CDR3 DNA reads as TGCGCCAGCAGGGGACAGGGATACGAGCAGTACTTC. It specifies CASRGQGYEQYF.

The chain uses TRBV5-1 and TRBJ1-5; 8 bases map to TRBD1. CDR1 is SGHRS, CDR2 YFSETQ, per germline. Trimming cost V 2 bases and J 1 base; bases outside gene matches: 2. This CDR3 spans 15 amino acids. Here the CDR3 reads CASSFTGGSNQPQHF. CDR3 coding DNA: TGCGCCAGCAGCTTCACAGGGGGAAGCAATCAGCCCCAGCATTTT.

V and J are TRBV3-1 (or the pseudogene TRBV3-2) and TRBJ2-1, with 12 bases identical to TRBD2. CDR3 size: 16 residues. Germline-derived CDR1 and CDR2 are LGHDT and YNNKEL (reference sequence). The trim removed 4 bases at V and 8 bases at J, leaving 9 bases unmatched. CDR3 sequence: CASSLSASGRAHEQFF. The CDR3 nucleotides are TGTGCCAGCAGCCTGTCGGCTAGCGGGAGGGCGCATGAGCAGTTCTTC.

J is TRBJ1-3 and V is TRBV18; TRBD1 is a possible D gene (5 bases). The V and J ends lost 0 bases and 0 bases respectively, with 12 bases between them. The CDR3 consists of 17 residues. From germline, CDR1 is KGHSH and CDR2 LQKENI. The CDR3 DNA follows: TGTGCCAGCTCACCACCTGGGTGGGGACTCTCTGGAAACACCATATATTTT. This sequence encodes CASSPPGWGLSGNTIYF.

The J gene is TRBJ1-2, the V gene TRBV19, with TRBD1 matching over 10 bases. Germline V lookup: CDR1 LNHDA, CDR2 SQIVND (reference sequence). The CDR3 covers 17 residues. Unmatched junction bases numbered 13, after V lost 6 bases and J lost 3 bases. CDR3 residues: CASRRLHSGTGDYGYTF. CDR3 nucleotide sequence: TGTGCCAGTAGGCGTCTGCACTCCGGGACAGGGGACTATGGCTACACCTTC.

The J gene is TRBJ1-1, the V gene TRBV11-1; perhaps TRBD1 as D (6 bases). The CDR3 spans 15 residues. Germline V CDR1 and CDR2: SGHAT, FQDESV (reference sequence). Trimming took off 5 bases at V and 4 bases at J, with 17 bases between the two ends. The CDR3 nucleotides read TGTGCCAGCAGCCTTAACAGGGTTGGTGGCACTGAAGCTTTCTTT. It translates to CASSLNRVGGTEAFF.

The chain links TRBV5-1 to TRBJ1-2, with D possibly matching TRBD1 (5 bases). CDR1 is SGHRS and CDR2 is YFSETQ in the germline V gene. The V gene lost 0 bases and the J gene lost 2 bases, with 8 bases spanning the gap. The CDR3 extends over 14 amino acids. CDR3 in DNA: TGCGCCAGCAGCTTGGGGACACAGAACTATGGCTACACCTTC. Amino acids: CASSLGTQNYGYTF.

J is TRBJ2-1 and V is TRBV10-3; TRBD2 aligns across 10 bases. V was pared by 7 bases and J by 8 bases, with 11 bases of the junction left unmatched. The CDR3 totals 15 residues. CDR1 and CDR2 (germline): ENHRY, SYGVKD. CDR3 protein: CAITPGTSVWDEQFF. CDR3 nucleotides: TGTGCCATCACCCCCGGGACTAGCGTTTGGGATGAGCAGTTCTTC.

The J gene is TRBJ2-3, the V gene TRBV18, with D possibly TRBD1 on 6 matching bases. Germline V CDR1 and CDR2: KGHSH, LQKENI. V lost 1 base and J lost 2, with 13 bases in between. This CDR3 region has 16 residues. The CDR3 nucleotides read TGTGCCAGCTCACCACGGGTGGACAGTCTCACAGATACGCAGTATTTT. Its translation is CASSPRVDSLTDTQYF.

A word on this clone: At one end the junction does not follow the germline gene, possibly because of a read error. The genes are TRBV7-7 and TRBJ2-5; unclear D gene. The germline CDR1 and CDR2 sequences are SSHAT and FNYEAQ (reference sequence). This CDR3 spans 12 amino acids. CDR3 sequence (DNA): TGTGCTAGCAGTAGGAGCCAAGAGACCCAGTACTTC. This translates into CASSRSQETQYF.

This chain links TRBV9 with TRBJ2-5, with 9 bases lining up with TRBD2. The V and J ends lost 4 bases and 5 bases, in that order; junction bases with no gene match: 6. CDR1 and CDR2 (germline): SGDLS, YYNGEE. The CDR3 is 14 amino acids. As DNA, the CDR3 is TGTGCCAGCAGCCCAGCGGGGGGAGGGGAGACCCAGTACTTC. Translated, it gives CASSPAGGGETQYF. The full variable domain, its missing parts supplied by reference TRBV9 and TRBJ2-5, is DSGVTQTPKHLITATGQRVTLRCSPRSGDLSVYWYQQSLDQGLQFLIQYYNGEERAKGNILERFSAQQFPDLHSELNLSSLELGDSALYFCASSPAGGGETQYFGPGTRLLVL.

This clone was detected once. The chain joins TRBV6-5 to TRBJ1-2; 8 bases fit TRBD1. The germline CDR1 and CDR2 sequences are MNHEY and SVGAGI. Germline trimming cut 4 bases from V and 8 bases from J; bases unmatched to any gene: 6. The CDR3 is 13 residues long. For the CDR3, the DNA is TGTGCCAGCAGTTTTGGACAGGGTCGGGGCTACACCTTC. It specifies CASSFGQGRGYTF.

The chain joins TRBV5-8 to TRBJ2-7, with TRBD2 matching 7 bases. Germline CDR1 reads SGHTS; CDR2 reads YDEGEE. V was pared by 0 bases and J by 6 bases, with 3 bases of the junction left unmatched. The CDR3 consists of 13 residues. The CDR3 coding sequence is TGTGCCAGCAGCTTGGGACTAGCCTTCGAGCAGTACTTC. Translation: CASSLGLAFEQYF. Drawing the rest from reference TRBV5-8 and TRBJ2-7, the complete variable domain is EAGVTQSPTHLIKTRGQQATLRCSPISGHTSVYWYQQALGLGLQFLLWYDEGEERNRGNFPPRFSGRQFPNYSSELNVNALELEDSALYLCASSLGLAFEQYFGPGTRLTVT.